This T cell receptor (beta chain) was sequenced in a study of PD-L1 blockade in urothelial cancer. Study details: Prior chemotherapy ranged from 0 to 3 regimens per patient.

Stated time point: peripheral blood 6 weeks after treatment start. Locally advanced or metastatic urothelial carcinoma was diagnosed in the patients. This clone was seen only a few times. Assay: immunoSEQ multiplex PCR; the TCRdb copy retains only in-frame clones and omits some. This table has 45,000 to 50,000 clones, 70% to 90% appearing once. The sequence came from a man in his 70s with urothelial cancer. The source was PBMCs, collected around atezolizumab (anti-PD-L1) treatment.

As DNA, the CDR3 is TGTGCTAGCGCCGATTTAGCGGGAGAGGAGGAGACCCAGTACTTC. It is translated as CASADLAGEEETQYF. The chain carries TRBV12-5 and TRBJ2-5; TRBD2 matches 9 bases. CDR3 length: 15 amino acids. J lost 5 bases, V lost 9 bases, and 13 bases had no gene match. Germline assignment: CDR1 LGHNT and CDR2 FRNRAP. Combining the CDR3 with reference TRBV12-5 and TRBJ2-5 gives the whole variable domain DARVTQTPRHKVTEMGQEVTMRCQPILGHNTVFWYRQTMMQGLELLAYFRNRAPLDDSGMPKDRFSAEMPDATLATLKIQPSEPRDSAVYFCASADLAGEEETQYFGPGTRLLVL.